Listed below are T cell receptor beta chains from one sample, sequenced in a study of blood T cells in healthy people across ages. TCRdb analysed the 5' RACE reads with MiXCR anew, one entry per CDR3 protein. The sample comprises approximately 940,000 distinct CDR3 sequences, under 50% of which are singletons, and around 15% rests with the top ten. The sequenced material came from blood. These receptors all stem from a man aged 25-45 years in good health. Each CDR3 is given with its conserved first and last residue. The order of the fields is clone size, D gene, V gene, CDR3 protein. D genes are given only for firm matches. Some rows mark clone size as missing; the rest say once, few, many or name a class of expanded clone.

-	-	TRBV20-1	CSARGLPGDTEFNYGYTF
few	TRBD2	TRBV24-1	CATSDFLAGGTYTGELFF
few	TRBD2	TRBV30	CAWNGGMGEQFF
-	-	TRBV4-1	CASSQGPGMRNEQFF
-	-	TRBV18	CASSPGSTYEQYF
once	-	TRBV6-5	CASSLGGDVQPQHF
-	-	TRBV29-1	CSVGSQNQPQHF
few	TRBD2	TRBV9	CASSGQLGGGGTQYF
few	TRBD2	TRBV3-1	CASSPGTSGGLEEQFF
-	TRBD2	TRBV7-2	CASSPLGLAGTEQYF
-	-	TRBV20-1	CSATADLAEAFF
-	-	TRBV12-3/TRBV12-4	CASSTGFTGELFF
once	-	TRBV27	CASSFRGASYGYTF
once	TRBD2	TRBV7-2	CASSLPVLREQYF
-	-	TRBV7-2	CASSFYRGGTDTQYF
many	TRBD1	TRBV4-2	CASSQGSGTGPDTQYF
-	TRBD1	TRBV28	CASSVVGQENPYEQYF
-	-	TRBV20-1	CSARDRGQVNQPQHF
-	TRBD1	TRBV25-1	CASSAGGSNQPQHF
-	TRBD2	TRBV4-1	CASSQEGGSGDYEQYF
-	-	TRBV7-2	CASRRATDTQYF
-	TRBD1	TRBV27	CASSWDREAYNEQFF
few	-	TRBV7-9	CASSPSERARLPYEQYF
few	-	TRBV6-1	CAIKGAGRFYEQYF
many	-	TRBV3-1	CASSQTGEQYF
-	-	TRBV12-3/TRBV12-4	CASSVGVGTEAFF
many	-	TRBV4-2	CASSPTKGLSSSLAKNIQYF
-	-	TRBV12-3/TRBV12-4	CASSPLPGDEQFF